Listed below are T cell receptor beta chains from one sample, sequenced in a study of T cell repertoires in ileal Crohn's disease. Measured with immunoSEQ multiplex PCR; TCRdb has only the in-frame clones, and not every one. The sample consists of about 15,000 clones, 80% to 90% of them appearing once. Source material: ileal tissue. Receptors were obtained from an adult with Crohn's disease. CDR3s include the opening cysteine and the closing phenylalanine or tryptophan. The order of the fields is J gene, V gene, clone size, D gene, CDR3 DNA, CDR3 protein. The D gene is left open where the match is weak. Part of the rows lack a size; the others show once, few, many or a class for expanded clones.

J: TRBJ2-7; V: TRBV6-1; size: .; D: TRBD2; DNA: TGTGCCAGCAGTGGCCGGACTAGGTATCCCTACGAGCAGTACTTC; CDR3: CASSGRTRYPYEQYF
J: TRBJ2-1; V: TRBV30; size: .; D: .; DNA: TGTGCCTGGAGTGTATTAGCGGCTTCGACCTACAATGAGCAGTTCTTC; CDR3: CAWSVLAASTYNEQFF
J: TRBJ2-1; V: TRBV2; size: once; D: .; DNA: TGTGCCAGCAGCGAAGGCCCAGGGTCTGGTGAGCAGTTCTTC; CDR3: CASSEGPGSGEQFF
J: TRBJ2-7; V: TRBV28; size: once; D: .; DNA: TGTGCCAGCAGTTTGCAGGGTAGGGAGCAGTACTTC; CDR3: CASSLQGREQYF
J: TRBJ2-3; V: TRBV5-6; size: .; D: TRBD2; DNA: TGTGCCAGCAGCCCCAACAGCGGGAACGCGAAGTATTTT; CDR3: CASSPNSGNAKYF
J: TRBJ1-2; V: TRBV28; size: once; D: TRBD1; DNA: TGTGCCAGCAGTCCCCTCTACACCCGAGGGACAGGGACTGGCTACACCTTC; CDR3: CASSPLYTRGTGTGYTF
J: TRBJ1-2; V: TRBV2; size: .; D: .; DNA: TGTGCCAGCAGTGAAGGCTGGCAGGGTGTCGGCTACACCTTC; CDR3: CASSEGWQGVGYTF
J: TRBJ2-7; V: TRBV7-3; size: .; D: TRBD2; DNA: TGTGCCAGCAGCTTAGCGGCTAGCGGCTCCTACGAGCAGTACTTC; CDR3: CASSLAASGSYEQYF
J: TRBJ2-1; V: TRBV27; size: .; D: TRBD1; DNA: TGTGCCAGCAGGAGGACAGGGGGCAATGAGCAGTTCTTC; CDR3: CASRRTGGNEQFF
J: TRBJ2-7; V: TRBV6-5; size: .; D: .; DNA: TGTGCCAGCAGTACGGAGGGGGGGACCACCTACGAGCAGTACTTC; CDR3: CASSTEGGTTYEQYF
J: TRBJ1-1; V: TRBV27; size: .; D: TRBD1; DNA: TGTGCCAGCAGTTTGATCCTCACGACAGGGAAGAACACTGAAGCTTTCTTT; CDR3: CASSLILTTGKNTEAFF
J: TRBJ2-1; V: TRBV5-1; size: .; D: TRBD2; DNA: TGCGCCAGCAGCTTAGCGGGAGGGTTAAATGAGCAGTTCTTC; CDR3: CASSLAGGLNEQFF
J: TRBJ2-7; V: TRBV5-1; size: .; D: TRBD2; DNA: TGCGCCAGCAGCTCAGCGGGGCTGTACGAGCAGTACTTC; CDR3: CASSSAGLYEQYF
J: TRBJ1-5; V: TRBV6-1; size: few; D: TRBD1; DNA: TGTGCCAGCAACAGGGGATGGGGCAATCAGCCCCAGCATTTT; CDR3: CASNRGWGNQPQHF
J: TRBJ2-1; V: TRBV4-1; size: .; D: TRBD2; DNA: TGCGCCAGCAGCCAGGCGGGGGGGCACGAGCAGTTCTTC; CDR3: CASSQAGGHEQFF
J: TRBJ2-2; V: TRBV27; size: .; D: TRBD1; DNA: TGTGCCAGCAGTCGTAGGACAGGTAGCACCGGGGAGCTGTTTTTT; CDR3: CASSRRTGSTGELFF
J: TRBJ1-5; V: TRBV28; size: .; D: TRBD1; DNA: TGTGCCAGCAGTTTGGGGACAGGGGTACAGCCCCAGCATTTT; CDR3: CASSLGTGVQPQHF
J: TRBJ1-2; V: TRBV5-4; size: .; D: .; DNA: TGTGCCAGCAGCTTCCAAGGTGAGGGCTATGGCTACACCTTC; CDR3: CASSFQGEGYGYTF
J: TRBJ2-5; V: TRBV5-1; size: .; D: .; DNA: TGCGCCAGCAGCTTGTCCAGAATGGAGACCCAGTACTTC; CDR3: CASSLSRMETQYF
J: TRBJ2-7; V: TRBV18; size: once; D: TRBD2; DNA: TGTGCCAGCTCACCTGGACTAGCGGGAGGCGGCTACGAGCAGTACTTC; CDR3: CASSPGLAGGGYEQYF
J: TRBJ2-7; V: TRBV5-1; size: once; D: .; DNA: TGCGCCAGCAGCTCCACGGGACAAAGCTCCTACGAGCAGTACTTC; CDR3: CASSSTGQSSYEQYF
J: TRBJ2-1; V: TRBV5-1; size: .; D: TRBD2; DNA: TGCGCCAGCAGCTTGGTAGTAAGCGGGAGCAGGAATGAGCAGTTCTTC; CDR3: CASSLVVSGSRNEQFF
J: TRBJ2-3; V: TRBV7-3; size: .; D: .; DNA: TGTGCCAGCAGCCAAGGTGGGCCACAAGATACGCAGTATTTT; CDR3: CASSQGGPQDTQYF
J: TRBJ2-7; V: TRBV7-2; size: .; D: .; DNA: TGTGCCAGCAGCTTAGCCGGTACAGGGGAGCAGTACTTC; CDR3: CASSLAGTGEQYF
J: TRBJ1-1; V: TRBV7-6; size: .; D: TRBD1; DNA: TGTGCCAGCAGCTTAAGGCAGGGGGCAGGCGGCACTGAAGCTTTCTTT; CDR3: CASSLRQGAGGTEAFF
J: TRBJ1-1; V: TRBV5-5; size: .; D: .; DNA: TGTGCCAGCAGCAACAGGGTACACACTGAAGCTTTCTTT; CDR3: CASSNRVHTEAFF
J: TRBJ2-7; V: TRBV9; size: .; D: TRBD2; DNA: TGTGCCAGCAGCCTGAGCGGGAGCCCCCACGAGCAGTACTTC; CDR3: CASSLSGSPHEQYF
J: TRBJ2-7; V: TRBV6-1; size: .; D: .; DNA: TGTGCCAGCATCCCCGGGACATCGAGCTCCTACGAGCAGTACTTC; CDR3: CASIPGTSSSYEQYF
J: TRBJ1-5; V: TRBV5-6; size: once; D: TRBD1; DNA: TGTGCCAGCAGCTGGGGGGACAGAAATCAGCCCCAGCATTTT; CDR3: CASSWGDRNQPQHF
J: TRBJ1-1; V: TRBV7-8; size: once; D: .; DNA: TGTGCCAGCAGCTTAAGAGTGACAGCGAACACTGAAGCTTTCTTT; CDR3: CASSLRVTANTEAFF
J: TRBJ2-3; V: TRBV5-8; size: .; D: TRBD1; DNA: TGTGCCAGCAGCTTGGCCGCATCCAAGACAGGGGGAACAGATACGCAGTATTTT; CDR3: CASSLAASKTGGTDTQYF
J: TRBJ2-5; V: TRBV28; size: .; D: .; DNA: TGTGCCAGCAGGACAGGCGGGGAGACCCAGTACTTC; CDR3: CASRTGGETQYF
J: TRBJ2-7; V: TRBV5-5; size: .; D: .; DNA: TGTGCCAGCAGCTACAGGGCGGATCGACTGTCGAGCTCCTACGAGCAGTACTTC; CDR3: CASSYRADRLSSSYEQYF
J: TRBJ2-6; V: TRBV2; size: .; D: TRBD2; DNA: TGTGCCAGCAGCCTCAGAGCGGGAGCCTCCTCTGGGGCCAACGTCCTGACTTTC; CDR3: CASSLRAGASSGANVLTF
J: TRBJ2-5; V: TRBV5-1; size: once; D: TRBD1; DNA: TGCGCCAGCAGCTTTTCAGGGGGAAGGACCCAGTACTTC; CDR3: CASSFSGGRTQYF
J: TRBJ1-3; V: TRBV2; size: .; D: .; DNA: TGTGCCAGCACGGCAGGGTGGACTGGAAACACCATATATTTT; CDR3: CASTAGWTGNTIYF
J: TRBJ2-7; V: TRBV30; size: .; D: .; DNA: TGTGCCTGGAGTGTAGTGCAGAACGAGCAGTACTTC; CDR3: CAWSVVQNEQYF
J: TRBJ1-1; V: TRBV5-1; size: .; D: .; DNA: TGCGCCAGCAGTCGAGGGCCCGAAGCTTTCTTT; CDR3: CASSRGPEAFF
J: TRBJ2-7; V: TRBV6-5; size: .; D: TRBD2; DNA: TGTGCCAGCAGTTACAGTTGGCCTAGCGGAGCGTACGAGCAGTACTTC; CDR3: CASSYSWPSGAYEQYF
J: TRBJ1-5; V: TRBV6-6; size: .; D: .; DNA: TGTGCCAGCAGTCGACAGTGGGAGCCCCAGCATTTT; CDR3: CASSRQWEPQHF
J: TRBJ2-5; V: TRBV5-1; size: .; D: TRBD1; DNA: TGCGCCAGCAGCTCCGGGACAGTGTACCAAGAGACCCAGTACTTC; CDR3: CASSSGTVYQETQYF
J: TRBJ2-5; V: TRBV30; size: .; D: .; DNA: TGTGCCTATAGGCGACGGGAGAAGGGGAATTACGGGGAGCAGTACTTC; CDR3: CAYRRREKGNYGEQYF
J: TRBJ2-6; V: TRBV11-3; size: .; D: .; DNA: TGTGCCAGCAGCCCATCCGGGGTCCTGACTTTC; CDR3: CASSPSGVLTF
J: TRBJ1-1; V: TRBV6-5; size: .; D: .; DNA: TGTGCCAGCAGACCACAGGGCCGGAACACTGAAGCTTTCTTT; CDR3: CASRPQGRNTEAFF
J: TRBJ2-2; V: TRBV7-9; size: .; D: .; DNA: TGTGCCAGCAGCTTTTCTGGGCAGGTTGGCGGGGAGCTGTTTTTT; CDR3: CASSFSGQVGGELFF
J: TRBJ2-2; V: TRBV23-1; size: .; D: .; DNA: TGCGCCAGCAGTGTTAGTATCCCCCACAGACGGTTACACCGTTGGGAGCTGTTTTTT; CDR3: CASSVSIPHRRLHRWELFF
J: TRBJ1-6; V: TRBV6-1; size: .; D: .; DNA: TGTGCCAGCAGTGAGTTAGGGGGTTATAATTCACCCCTCCACTTT; CDR3: CASSELGGYNSPLHF
J: TRBJ2-1; V: TRBV29-1; size: few; D: TRBD2; DNA: TGCAGCGTTATGGGCGGGAGTGCATCATACAATGAGCAGTTCTTC; CDR3: CSVMGGSASYNEQFF
J: TRBJ1-2; V: TRBV18; size: .; D: .; DNA: TGTGCCAGCTCACCACCAAGCAGGGTAGGCGGCTACACCTTC; CDR3: CASSPPSRVGGYTF
J: TRBJ2-7; V: TRBV28; size: .; D: .; DNA: TGTGCCAGCAGTTTTGCTGCTGGGGGCCCCTTCAAGCAGTACTTC; CDR3: CASSFAAGGPFKQYF
J: TRBJ1-4; V: TRBV6-1; size: few; D: TRBD1; DNA: TGTGCCAGCACTCCCGAGGGACAGGGGATCGAAAAACTGTTTTTT; CDR3: CASTPEGQGIEKLFF
J: TRBJ2-1; V: TRBV5-1; size: .; D: TRBD2; DNA: TGCGCCAGCAGCTTGGGGAACCAGGGACTAGCGGGACAGGTCAATGAGCAGTTCTTC; CDR3: CASSLGNQGLAGQVNEQFF
J: TRBJ1-5; V: TRBV4-1; size: .; D: .; DNA: TGCGCCAGCAGCCAAGATCGGGGGGCTCAGCCCCAGCATTTT; CDR3: CASSQDRGAQPQHF
J: TRBJ2-3; V: TRBV29-1; size: .; D: .; DNA: TGCAGCGTTGACCTGGCGGGTAGCACAGATACGCAGTATTTT; CDR3: CSVDLAGSTDTQYF
J: TRBJ2-3; V: TRBV29-1; size: .; D: .; DNA: TGCAGCGTTGGCATCGGGCTAGGACTACGCACAGATACGCAGTATTTT; CDR3: CSVGIGLGLRTDTQYF
J: TRBJ2-7; V: TRBV2; size: .; D: .; DNA: TGTGCCAGCAGTGTCGGTGCCTGGGCTGTCCGGGACAAGCTCTACGAGCAGTACTTC; CDR3: CASSVGAWAVRDKLYEQYF
J: TRBJ1-2; V: TRBV10-3; size: .; D: .; DNA: TGTGCCATCAGTGATTTAAGTCAGGGCTACTATGGCTACACCTTC; CDR3: CAISDLSQGYYGYTF
J: TRBJ2-2; V: TRBV9; size: .; D: .; DNA: TGTGCCAGCAGCGTAGCTCCTAGCTCCGGCGGGGAGCTGTTTTTT; CDR3: CASSVAPSSGGELFF
J: TRBJ1-2; V: TRBV28; size: .; D: .; DNA: TGTGCCAGCAGTCGGGGGACTTTCTATGGCTACACCTTC; CDR3: CASSRGTFYGYTF
J: TRBJ2-5; V: TRBV19; size: .; D: TRBD2; DNA: TGTGCCAGTAGTCCGGGACTAGCGGGAGGGGGGGAGGAGACCCAGTACTTC; CDR3: CASSPGLAGGGEETQYF